These 24 T cell receptor beta chains were sequenced from one sample in a study of breast tumors, draining lymph nodes, adjacent tissues. Each CDR3 protein is one row after TCRdb ran MiXCR on the multiplex PCR reads. The sample records approximately 7,600 distinct CDR3 sequences, around 74% being singletons. The material sequenced was tumor-adjacent breast tissue. Every receptor here comes from a female donor with breast cancer. Some clones in this sample may be carry-over from other donors' samples.

A remark on this clonotype: This sequence may be a read error, since a much larger clone differs from it by one base. The rearrangement joins TRBV6-1 to TRBJ2-5; 10 nucleotides align to TRBD2. Germline V gene sequence: CDR1 MNHNS, CDR2 SASEGT. CDR3 size: 15 residues. CDR3 bases: TGTGCCAGCACCCTGCTAGCGGGGGTGGGCGAGACCCGGTACTTC. Amino acid sequence: CASTLLAGVGETRYF.

The chain is built from TRBV20-1 and TRBJ1-5; TRBD1 matches 7 bases. Germline assignment: CDR1 DFQATT and CDR2 SNEGSKA (reference sequence). This CDR3 spans 14 amino acids. V lost 5 bases, J lost 4 bases, and 8 bases stayed unmatched. The CDR3 DNA is TGCAGTGCTGGCCGGCTGACAGGGAATCAGCCCCAGCATTTT. Protein: CSAGRLTGNQPQHF.

By sample fraction, this clonotype is medium-sized (0.01 to 0.1%). The chain couples TRBV6-6 to TRBJ2-7; D is ambiguous. Germline values: CDR1 MNHNY, CDR2 SVGAGI (reference sequence). This CDR3 contains 13 residues. Between the trimmed V and J ends, which lost 7 bases and 1 base, there was a span of 11 bases. Here the CDR3 reads CASKSGSSYEQYF. As DNA, the CDR3 is TGTGCCAGCAAGTCCGGCTCGTCCTACGAGCAGTACTTC.

The chain uses TRBV10-2 and TRBJ1-1; D is possibly TRBD1 (6 bases). The CDR3 runs 13 residues. V dropped 6 bases and J dropped 4 bases, with 12 bases sitting between them. Germline CDR1 reads WSHSY; CDR2 reads SAAADI. The CDR3 region has the DNA TGCGCCAGCAGGGACGGAGGGGGCACTGAAGCTTTCTTT. Translation gives CASRDGGGTEAFF.

This clonotype showed up just once. The V call is TRBV7-8, the J call TRBJ2-3; D gene uncertain. The CDR3 covers 12 residues. Trimming removed 6 bases from V and 4 bases from J, with 8 bases in between. Germline V lookup: CDR1 SGHVS, CDR2 FQNEAQ. The CDR3 region is CASSLSADTQYF. The CDR3 region has the DNA TGTGCCAGCAGTTTGAGCGCAGATACGCAGTATTTT.

This chain joins TRBV7-9 and TRBJ2-5; the D gene is possibly TRBD2 (6 bases). The CDR3 extends over 15 amino acids. Germline V gene data show CDR1 as SEHNR and CDR2 as FQNEAQ (reference sequence). V was pared by 5 bases and J by 2 bases, with 15 bases between. The CDR3 nucleotides read TGTGCCAGCAGCCCGGTATTAGCGGTACAAGAGACCCAGTACTTC. Protein: CASSPVLAVQETQYF.

This clonotype was counted once. The rearrangement uses TRBV4-2 and TRBJ1-3, with TRBD1 matching 7 bases. The V gene end was trimmed by 4 bases and the J gene end by 0 bases; junction bases not matched to a gene: 3. The CDR3 runs to 15 residues. Germline V CDR1 and CDR2: LGHNA, YNFKEQ. This CDR3 reads CASSPTGYSGNTIYF. The CDR3 DNA follows: TGTGCCAGCAGCCCGACAGGGTACTCTGGAAACACCATATATTTT.

There are a few counts of this clonotype. The rearrangement uses TRBV9 and TRBJ2-3; tentatively, D is TRBD1 or TRBD2 (5 bases each). This CDR3 comprises 16 residues. V was trimmed by 3 bases and J by 0 bases, leaving 14 bases between them. Germline-derived CDR1 and CDR2 are SGDLS and YYNGEE. This chain's CDR3 is CASSASGTTSTDTQYF. The CDR3 DNA is TGTGCCAGCAGCGCCTCCGGGACCACAAGCACAGATACGCAGTATTTT.

This chain links TRBV7-9 with TRBJ2-7; D ambiguous. Germline CDR1 reads SEHNR; CDR2 reads FQNEAQ (reference sequence). There are 14 residues in the CDR3. V was cut by 1 base and J by 6 bases, with 13 bases left in between. The CDR3 nucleotides are TGTGCCAGCAGCTTAGAGGAGTCGCCACTCGAGCAGTACTTC. This codes for CASSLEESPLEQYF.

The genes are TRBV3-1 and TRBJ2-7; D is ambiguous. The CDR3 consists of 13 residues. From germline, CDR1 is LGHDT and CDR2 YNNKEL (reference sequence). V dropped 1 base and J dropped 3 bases, with 7 bases sitting between them. The CDR3: CASSQASGYEQYF. The DNA of the CDR3 is TGTGCCAGCAGCCAAGCCTCTGGCTACGAGCAGTACTTC.

In this sample, this clonotype is medium-sized. The J gene is TRBJ2-7, the V gene TRBV15; unclear D gene. Trimming stripped 0 bases from V and 6 bases from J, with 6 bases between. CDR1 is LNHNV and CDR2 is YYDKDF in the germline V gene (reference sequence). CDR3 length: 12 amino acids. The CDR3 spells CATSRDESEQYF. The CDR3 DNA reads TGTGCCACCAGCAGAGATGAGAGCGAGCAGTACTTC.

This rearrangement joins TRBV28 to TRBJ1-2; D is perhaps TRBD1 (6 bases). V was trimmed by 2 bases and J by 8 bases, leaving 21 bases between them. Germline CDR1 is MDHEN and CDR2 is SYDVKM. This CDR3 comprises 16 residues. The CDR3 spells CASSLGGVGGLGGYTF. The CDR3 region has the DNA TGTGCCAGCAGTTTAGGAGGGGTCGGGGGCTTAGGGGGCTACACCTTC.

V gene TRBV7-9 combines with J gene TRBJ2-1; maybe TRBD1 (5 bases). This CDR3 comprises 16 residues. V was cut by 5 bases and J by 0 bases, with 14 bases left in between. CDR1 and CDR2 (germline): SEHNR, FQNEAQ (reference sequence). As DNA, the CDR3 is TGTGCCAGCAGCGAAATACAGGTGACCTCCTACAATGAGCAGTTCTTC. This encodes CASSEIQVTSYNEQFF.

The chain recombines TRBV24-1 with TRBJ2-3; either TRBD1 or TRBD2 may fit D (5 bases each). This CDR3 comprises 15 residues. Germline V gives CDR1 KGHDR, CDR2 SFDVKD. Trimming pared 2 bases from V and 4 bases from J, leaving 12 bases between. CDR3 DNA: TGTGCCACCAGTGATTGGGGGACGTCGGCAGATACGCAGTATTTT. Its translation is CATSDWGTSADTQYF.

This sequence joins TRBV27 and TRBJ2-3; 9 bases line up with TRBD2. The V and J ends lost 5 bases and 1 base, in that order; junction bases with no gene match: 4. This CDR3 spans 15 amino acids. The germline V gene has CDR1 MNHEY and CDR2 SMNVEV (reference sequence). The CDR3 protein is CASSAPSGGTDTQYF. CDR3 coding DNA: TGTGCCAGCAGTGCCCCTAGCGGGGGCACAGATACGCAGTATTTT.

V is TRBV9 and J is TRBJ1-4; D is undetermined. Trimming took 2 bases from V and 3 from J, leaving 8 bases between them. The length of the CDR3 is 14 residues. The germline V gene has CDR1 SGDLS and CDR2 YYNGEE. CDR3 sequence reads: CASSVDYSNEKLFF. The CDR3 DNA follows: TGTGCCAGCAGCGTGGACTACTCTAATGAAAAACTGTTTTTT.

J is TRBJ1-2 and V is TRBV20-1, with D unclear. Germline V gene lookup returns CDR1 DFQATT and CDR2 SNEGSKA (reference sequence). V shed 0 bases and J shed 7 bases, with 21 bases lying between them. CDR3 length: 16 amino acids. The CDR3, as DNA: TGCAGTGCTAGAGATCCTAGGACCCGCGCGTATCGTGGCTACACCTTC. It yields the protein CSARDPRTRAYRGYTF.

The chain links TRBV7-3 to TRBJ2-5; D is ambiguous. Trimming took off 0 bases at V and 2 bases at J, with 10 bases between the two ends. Germline V gene lookup returns CDR1 SGHTA and CDR2 FQGTGA. The CDR3 consists of 15 residues. In DNA, the CDR3 is TGTGCCAGCAGCTTAACGTATGCGCGTCAAGAGACCCAGTACTTC. Protein product: CASSLTYARQETQYF.

This clonotype is medium-sized. This chain connects TRBV6-6 to TRBJ1-5; no clear D gene. Trimming pared 0 bases from V and 1 base from J, leaving 10 bases between. The CDR3 spans 16 residues. Per germline, CDR1 MNHNY and CDR2 SVGAGI (reference sequence). This CDR3 reads CASSYSAPLSNQPQHF. DNA for the CDR3: TGTGCCAGCAGTTACTCAGCCCCTCTAAGCAATCAGCCCCAGCATTTT.

This clonotype is medium-sized. The genes are TRBV20-1 and TRBJ2-1; D perhaps matches TRBD2 (7 bases). V shed 3 bases and J shed 0 bases, with 18 bases lying between them. CDR3 size: 17 residues. Germline loops: CDR1 DFQATT, CDR2 SNEGSKA (reference sequence). The CDR3 region is CSASVAGAQSSYNEQFF. The CDR3 DNA reads TGCAGTGCTAGTGTCGCGGGGGCCCAAAGCTCCTACAATGAGCAGTTCTTC.

Of note for this clonotype: This may stem from a read error, because a much larger clone lies one nucleotide away. The rearrangement links TRBV30 to TRBJ2-1; 7 bases are shared with TRBD2. Germline CDR1 is GTSNPN and CDR2 is SVGIG (reference sequence). The CDR3 has 15 amino acids. CDR3 loop: CAWSVRGSDYNGQFF. CDR3 sequence (DNA): TGTGCCTGGAGTGTTCGCGGGAGTGACTACAATGGGCAGTTCTTC.

This clonotype rates as medium-sized (0.01 to 0.1%). The rearrangement links TRBV10-3 to TRBJ1-2; TRBD1 matches at 10 bases. The CDR3 consists of 14 residues. With 3 bases clipped from V and 8 bases from J, the junction kept 6 bases outside the gene matches. From germline, CDR1 is ENHRY and CDR2 SYGVKD. DNA for the CDR3: TGTGCCATCAGTGATTTGACAGGGGGCGGCGGCTACACCTTC. As protein: CAISDLTGGGGYTF.

This chain uses TRBV24-1 with TRBJ2-1; no definite D call. Trimming left V 2 bases short and J 0 bases short, with 4 bases between. From germline, CDR1 is KGHDR and CDR2 SFDVKD. This CDR3 has 14 amino acids. CDR3 loop: CATSDSYSYNEQFF. In DNA form, the CDR3 reads TGTGCCACCAGTGATTCATACTCCTACAATGAGCAGTTCTTC.

The V call is TRBV7-6, the J call TRBJ2-3, with a tentative D call TRBD1 (5 bases). Germline V gives CDR1 SGHVS, CDR2 FNYEAQ. Trimming removed 5 bases at V and 0 bases at J, with 15 bases between. The CDR3 is 16 amino acids. Here the CDR3 reads CASSPGHQLSTDTQYF. Here the CDR3 DNA reads TGTGCCAGCAGCCCAGGACACCAACTTAGCACAGATACGCAGTATTTT.